The clone carrying this TCR beta chain was counted a few times. Its antigen is not known. From germline, CDR1 is SQVTM and CDR2 ANQGSEA. V lost 1 base and J 9 bases, leaving 7 bases between the germline ends. CDR3 length equals 11 residues. This entry comes from a study of cytomegalovirus exposure and HLA in healthy donors. Study-wide context: Among fewer than 500 genotyped donors, around 80% fell in the Caucasian-associated ancestry cluster. General observations from the study: An analysis was carried out at a later point. It showed that HLA-associated TCR beta chains were more clonally expanded than equally common non-associated chains.

Amplification used 60 Vbeta primers and 13 Jbeta primers. Per the original methods: A later analysis counted around 74 million unique TCR beta chains, some 10 million shared. The protocol was immunoSEQ multiplex PCR, while the TCRdb copy is restricted to in-frame clones and leaves out a portion. V and J calls and clone size are given by that table; D and trimming were obtained from the DNA. The sample yields 100,000 or so clones, approximately 77% seen once. Sampled while nominally healthy, donors likely had unrecorded immune exposures. The sample comprised PBMCs. The genes are TRBV29-1 and TRBJ2-1; D possibly corresponds to TRBD2 (5 bases). This TCR was sampled from a male donor in good health and CMV-seropositive. The CDR3 DNA follows: TGCAGCGTTGAAGCTGGGAGTGAGCAGTTCTTC. Its translation is CSVEAGSEQFF.